This T cell receptor (beta chain) was sequenced in a study of cytomegalovirus exposure and HLA in healthy donors. The V gene's germline CDR1 is SGHDN and CDR2 FVKESK. The CDR3 runs 15 residues. V was cut by 6 bases and J by 1 base, with 14 bases left in between. A word on this clone: Its antigen is as yet unknown.

Findings and caveats of the study: On later analysis, the bulk of CMV-associated TCR beta chains appeared to be HLA-restricted.

PCR involved 60 Vbeta and 13 Jbeta primers. Profiled with immunoSEQ multiplex PCR; TCRdb holds only in-frame clones, not every one. This table holds roughly 150,000 clones, just over 75% found once. The V gene is TRBV14, the J gene TRBJ2-3; D might be TRBD1 (6 bases). The TCR originated in a woman in her forties in good health and CMV-seronegative. Sample: PBMCs. The CDR3 spells CASSTGILRTDTQYF. DNA for the CDR3: TGTGCCAGCAGTACAGGGATCCTCCGCACAGATACGCAGTATTTT.